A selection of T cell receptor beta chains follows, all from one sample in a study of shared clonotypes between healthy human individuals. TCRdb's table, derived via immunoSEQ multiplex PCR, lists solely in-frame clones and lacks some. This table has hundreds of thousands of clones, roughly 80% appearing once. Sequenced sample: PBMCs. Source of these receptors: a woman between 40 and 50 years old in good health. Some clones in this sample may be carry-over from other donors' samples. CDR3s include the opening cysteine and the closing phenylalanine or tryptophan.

CDR3: CASSPFQRTLNEQFF; V: TRBV5-6; J: TRBJ2-1
CDR3: CASSVVVGGKDEQFF; V: TRBV9; J: TRBJ2-1
CDR3: CASSLSGGPYNEQFF; V: TRBV7-3; J: NA
CDR3: CTSSQNPRDRRENNYGYTF; V: TRBV1; J: TRBJ1-2
CDR3: CASSPGIAGTGDTQYF; V: TRBV18; J: TRBJ2-3
CDR3: CAISDGRTGEYNEQFF; V: TRBV10-3; J: TRBJ2-1
CDR3: CASSNQVSNSPLHF; V: TRBV5-4; J: TRBJ1-6
CDR3: CASRRSSSYGYTF; V: TRBV27; J: TRBJ1-2
CDR3: CASMRGGASYEQYF; V: TRBV28; J: NA
CDR3: CASSQDRSSGRTYEQYF; V: TRBV4-2; J: TRBJ2-7
CDR3: CASSFSPGYEQYF; V: TRBV7-3; J: NA
CDR3: CASSPETDTQYF; V: TRBV5-5; J: TRBJ2-3
CDR3: CASSERQSGNTIYF; V: TRBV6-1; J: TRBJ1-3
CDR3: CASSGGLAENTGELFF; V: TRBV6-1; J: TRBJ2-2
CDR3: CASSQIGSNQPQHF; V: TRBV2; J: TRBJ1-5
CDR3: CASSFETSDTGELFF; V: TRBV5-1; J: TRBJ2-2
CDR3: CASSQVSTDTQYF; V: TRBV7-8; J: TRBJ2-3
CDR3: CGLAGGTRGTDTQYF; V: TRBV28; J: TRBJ2-3
CDR3: CASSRQGLAGGGEQFF; V: TRBV14; J: TRBJ2-1
CDR3: CASSFLQGGEQYF; V: TRBV7-6; J: TRBJ2-7
CDR3: CASSSQGINEQFF; V: TRBV7-9; J: TRBJ2-1
CDR3: CASSQRPGQDAYEQYF; V: TRBV4-1; J: TRBJ2-7
CDR3: CASSLSPLGGGQETQYF; V: TRBV7-3; J: TRBJ2-5
CDR3: CASKARYGYTF; V: TRBV6-5; J: TRBJ1-2
CDR3: CASSVRPTEDTQYF; V: TRBV9; J: TRBJ2-3
CDR3: CASKRTGSLYTGELFF; V: TRBV2; J: TRBJ2-2
CDR3: CASSPGLAGVFDEQFF; V: TRBV11-3; J: TRBJ2-1
CDR3: CASSLGLEGDTQYF; V: TRBV7-9; J: TRBJ2-3